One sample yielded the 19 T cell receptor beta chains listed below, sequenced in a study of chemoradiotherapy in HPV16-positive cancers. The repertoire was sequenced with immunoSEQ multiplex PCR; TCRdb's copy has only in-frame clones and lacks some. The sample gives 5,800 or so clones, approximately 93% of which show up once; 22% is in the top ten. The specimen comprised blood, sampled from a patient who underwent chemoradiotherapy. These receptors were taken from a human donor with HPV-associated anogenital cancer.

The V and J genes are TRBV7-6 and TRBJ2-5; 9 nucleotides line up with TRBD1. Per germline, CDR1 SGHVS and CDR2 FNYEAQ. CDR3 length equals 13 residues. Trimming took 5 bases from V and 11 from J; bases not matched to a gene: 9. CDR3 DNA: TGTGCCAGCAGCCCGCTAACAGGGGGCGGGCAGTACTTC. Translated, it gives CASSPLTGGGQYF.

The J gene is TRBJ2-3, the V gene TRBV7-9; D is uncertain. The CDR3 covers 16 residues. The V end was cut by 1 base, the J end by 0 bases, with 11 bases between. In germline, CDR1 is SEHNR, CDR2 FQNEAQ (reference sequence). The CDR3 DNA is TGTGCCAGCAGCTTAGAGGCCCTCACAAGCACAGATACGCAGTATTTT. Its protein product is CASSLEALTSTDTQYF.

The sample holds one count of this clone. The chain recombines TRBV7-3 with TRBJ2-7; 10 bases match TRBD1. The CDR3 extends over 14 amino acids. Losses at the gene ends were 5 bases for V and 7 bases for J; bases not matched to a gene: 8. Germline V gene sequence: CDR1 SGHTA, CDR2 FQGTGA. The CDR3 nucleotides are TGTGCCAGCAGCGTCGGGACAGGGGCTCGGGAGCAGTACTTC. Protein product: CASSVGTGAREQYF.

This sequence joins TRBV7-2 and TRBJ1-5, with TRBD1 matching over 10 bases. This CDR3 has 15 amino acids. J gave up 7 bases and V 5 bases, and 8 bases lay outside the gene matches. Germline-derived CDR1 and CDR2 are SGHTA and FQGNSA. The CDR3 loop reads CASSIDRGRGQPQHF. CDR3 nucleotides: TGTGCCAGCAGCATAGACAGGGGGCGCGGGCAGCCCCAGCATTTT.

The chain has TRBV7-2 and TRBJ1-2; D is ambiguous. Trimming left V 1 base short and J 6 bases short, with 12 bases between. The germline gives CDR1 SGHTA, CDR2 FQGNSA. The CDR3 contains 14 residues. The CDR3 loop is CASSLGGGQDGYTF. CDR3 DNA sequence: TGTGCCAGCAGCTTAGGGGGAGGTCAGGATGGCTACACCTTC.

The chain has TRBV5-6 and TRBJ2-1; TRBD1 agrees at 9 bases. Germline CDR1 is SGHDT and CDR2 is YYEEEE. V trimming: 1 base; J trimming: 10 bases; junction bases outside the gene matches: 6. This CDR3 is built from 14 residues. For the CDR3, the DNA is TGTGCCAGCAGCTTGTACGACAGGGGGGAAGAGCAGTTCTTC. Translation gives CASSLYDRGEEQFF.

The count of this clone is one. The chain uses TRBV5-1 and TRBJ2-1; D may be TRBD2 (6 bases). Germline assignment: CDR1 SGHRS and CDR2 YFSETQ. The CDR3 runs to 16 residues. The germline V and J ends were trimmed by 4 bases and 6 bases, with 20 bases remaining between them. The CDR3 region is CASSGLTSSPTNEQFF. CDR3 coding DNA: TGCGCCAGCAGCGGCCTGACTAGTTCACCTACCAATGAGCAGTTCTTC.

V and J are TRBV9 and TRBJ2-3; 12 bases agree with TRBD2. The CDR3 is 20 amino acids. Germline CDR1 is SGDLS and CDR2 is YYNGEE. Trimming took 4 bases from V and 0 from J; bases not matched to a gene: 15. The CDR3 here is CASSPQTSGGPGTSTDTQYF. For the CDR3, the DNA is TGTGCCAGCAGCCCCCAAACTAGCGGGGGGCCGGGAACTAGCACAGATACGCAGTATTTT.

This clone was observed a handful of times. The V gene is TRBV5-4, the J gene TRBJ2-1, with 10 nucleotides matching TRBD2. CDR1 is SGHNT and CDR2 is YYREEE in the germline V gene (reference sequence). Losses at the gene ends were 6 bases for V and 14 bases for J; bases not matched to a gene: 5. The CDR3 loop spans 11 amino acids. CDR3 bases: TGTGCCAGCAACAGCGGGAGGGGCGAGTTCTTC. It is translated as CASNSGRGEFF.

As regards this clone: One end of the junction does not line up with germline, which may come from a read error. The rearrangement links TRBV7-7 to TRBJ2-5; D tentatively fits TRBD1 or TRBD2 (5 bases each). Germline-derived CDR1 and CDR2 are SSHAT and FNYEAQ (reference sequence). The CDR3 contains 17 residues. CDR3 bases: TGTGCTAGCAGCTTCCTCGGCGGTTTGTCTAGGGGACAGACCCAGTACTTC. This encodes CASSFLGGLSRGQTQYF.

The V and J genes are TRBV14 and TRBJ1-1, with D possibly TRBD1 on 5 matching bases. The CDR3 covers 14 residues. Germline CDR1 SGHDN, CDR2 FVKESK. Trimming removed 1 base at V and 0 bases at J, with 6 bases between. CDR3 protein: CASSQAGMNTEAFF. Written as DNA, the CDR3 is TGTGCCAGCAGCCAAGCAGGGATGAACACTGAAGCTTTCTTT.

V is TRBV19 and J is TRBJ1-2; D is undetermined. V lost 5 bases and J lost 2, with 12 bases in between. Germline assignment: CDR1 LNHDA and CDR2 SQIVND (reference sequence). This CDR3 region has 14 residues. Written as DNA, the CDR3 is TGTGCCAGTAGTCCTTCGCGGCAGAACTATGGCTACACCTTC. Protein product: CASSPSRQNYGYTF.

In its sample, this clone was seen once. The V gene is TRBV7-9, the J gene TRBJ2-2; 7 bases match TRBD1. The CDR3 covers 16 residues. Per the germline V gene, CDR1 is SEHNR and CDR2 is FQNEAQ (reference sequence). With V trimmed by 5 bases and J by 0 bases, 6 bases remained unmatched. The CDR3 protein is CASSRTGTSNTGELFF. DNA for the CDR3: TGTGCCAGCAGCCGGACAGGAACATCGAACACCGGGGAGCTGTTTTTT.

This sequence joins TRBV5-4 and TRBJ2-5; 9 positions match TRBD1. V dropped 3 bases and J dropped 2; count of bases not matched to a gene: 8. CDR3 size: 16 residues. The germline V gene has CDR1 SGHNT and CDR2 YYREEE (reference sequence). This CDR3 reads CASSSFGTGRQETQYF. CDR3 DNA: TGTGCCAGCAGCTCATTCGGGACAGGGAGACAAGAGACCCAGTACTTC.

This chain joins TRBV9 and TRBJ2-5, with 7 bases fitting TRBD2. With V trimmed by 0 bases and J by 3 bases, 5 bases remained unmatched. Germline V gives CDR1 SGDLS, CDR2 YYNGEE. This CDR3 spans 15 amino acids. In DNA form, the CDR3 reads TGTGCCAGCAGCGTAGTCGGAGGGAGGGAAGAGACCCAGTACTTC. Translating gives CASSVVGGREETQYF.

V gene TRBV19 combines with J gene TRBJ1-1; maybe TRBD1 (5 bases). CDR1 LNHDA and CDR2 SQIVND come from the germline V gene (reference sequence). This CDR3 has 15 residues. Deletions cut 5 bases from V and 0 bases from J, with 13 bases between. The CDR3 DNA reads TGTGCCAGTAGTCCCGAGGGACGGTTGAACACTGAAGCTTTCTTT. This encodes CASSPEGRLNTEAFF.

The CDR3 protein is CASNGGSGGSYEQYF. In nucleotides, the CDR3 is TGTGCCAGCAACGGGGGTAGCGGGGGCTCCTACGAGCAGTACTTC. V usage is TRBV28 and J usage is TRBJ2-7, with TRBD2 matching 9 bases. The CDR3 totals 15 residues. Looked up from germline, CDR1 is MDHEN and CDR2 is SYDVKM. The V gene end was trimmed by 7 bases and the J gene end by 0 bases; junction bases not matched to a gene: 7.

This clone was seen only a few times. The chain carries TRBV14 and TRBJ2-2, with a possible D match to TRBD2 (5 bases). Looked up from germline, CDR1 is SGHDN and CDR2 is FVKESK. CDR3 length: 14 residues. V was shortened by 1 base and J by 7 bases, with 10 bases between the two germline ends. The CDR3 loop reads CASSQANGIGELFF. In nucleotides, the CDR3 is TGTGCCAGCAGCCAAGCCAACGGGATCGGGGAGCTGTTTTTT.

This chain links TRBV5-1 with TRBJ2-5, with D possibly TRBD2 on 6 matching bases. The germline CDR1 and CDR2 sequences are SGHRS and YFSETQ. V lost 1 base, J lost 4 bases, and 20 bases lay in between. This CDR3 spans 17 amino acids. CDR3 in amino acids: CASSLWGELGEAETQYF. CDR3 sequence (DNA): TGCGCCAGCAGCTTGTGGGGGGAGTTGGGAGAGGCAGAGACCCAGTACTTC. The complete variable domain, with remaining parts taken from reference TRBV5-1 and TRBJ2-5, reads KAGVTQTPRYLIKTRGQQVTLSCSPISGHRSVSWYQQTPGQGLQFLFEYFSETQRNKGNFPGRFSGRQFSNSRSEMNVSTLELGDSALYLCASSLWGELGEAETQYFGPGTRLLVL.